The T cell receptor beta chain under discussion was sequenced for a study of blood T cells in healthy people across ages. Sample-barcoded 5' priming and a J-beta primer mix drove a second PCR of roughly 6 to 12 cycles. TCRdb re-derived calls from the 5' RACE reads in MiXCR, one entry per CDR3 protein. The sample contains 700,000 or so distinct CDR3 sequences, roughly 41% of which appear only once. Concerning this clonotype: Its antigen remains unidentified.

There are 14 residues in the CDR3. CDR1 and CDR2 from the germline V gene are ENHRY and SYGVKD. V lost 8 bases and J lost 0, with 14 bases in between. Study-wide findings and caveats: Estimates of diversity drawn from one million T cells were considered underestimates.

Sequenced input: blood. The receptor comes from a man older than 75 in good health. V is TRBV10-3 and J is TRBJ2-7; a weak D match, TRBD1 (5 bases). As DNA, the CDR3 is TGTGCCATCTCCCCTGACAGCCGCTCCTACGAGCAGTACTTC. Protein product: CAISPDSRSYEQYF.